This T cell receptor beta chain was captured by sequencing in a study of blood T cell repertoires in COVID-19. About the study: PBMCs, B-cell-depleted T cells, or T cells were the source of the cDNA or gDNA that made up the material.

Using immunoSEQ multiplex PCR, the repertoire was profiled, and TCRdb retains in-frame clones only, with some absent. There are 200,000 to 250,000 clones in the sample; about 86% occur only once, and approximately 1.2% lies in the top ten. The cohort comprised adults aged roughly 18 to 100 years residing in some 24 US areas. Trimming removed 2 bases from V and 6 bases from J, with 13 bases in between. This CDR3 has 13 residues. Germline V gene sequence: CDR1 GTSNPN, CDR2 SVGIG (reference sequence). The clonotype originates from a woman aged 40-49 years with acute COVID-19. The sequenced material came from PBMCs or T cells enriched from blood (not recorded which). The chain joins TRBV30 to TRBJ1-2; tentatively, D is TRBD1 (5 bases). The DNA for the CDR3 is TGTGCCTGGAGTTTGTCCAGGGCGGATGGCTACACCTTC. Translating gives CAWSLSRADGYTF.